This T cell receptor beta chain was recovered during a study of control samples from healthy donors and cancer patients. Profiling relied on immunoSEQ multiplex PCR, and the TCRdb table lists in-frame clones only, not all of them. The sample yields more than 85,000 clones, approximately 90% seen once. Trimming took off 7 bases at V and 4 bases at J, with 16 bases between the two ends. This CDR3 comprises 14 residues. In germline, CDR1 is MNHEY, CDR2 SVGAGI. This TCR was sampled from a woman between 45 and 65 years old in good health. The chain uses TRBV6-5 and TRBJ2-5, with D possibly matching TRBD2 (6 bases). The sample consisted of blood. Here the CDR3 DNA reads TGTGCCAGCATCCGAGGGCAGGGAGGAGAGACCCAGTACTTC. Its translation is CASIRGQGGETQYF.